These T cell receptor beta chains were read from a single sample in a study of glioma-infiltrating T cells after dendritic cell vaccination. Profiled with immunoSEQ multiplex PCR; TCRdb holds only in-frame clones, not every one. The data hold around 78,000 clones, with 85% observed a single time. The material was blood, obtained after dendritic cell vaccination. The origin of the receptors is a human donor with glioblastoma. Both conserved end residues are part of each CDR3. The D gene is left open where the match is weak. Rows may omit the clone size; those that give it use once, few, many or a size class.

-	TRBV29-1	once	TRBJ1-2	TGCAGCGTTGTCTTACAGGGCCGCCATAACTATGGCTACACCTTC	CSVVLQGRHNYGYTF
-	TRBV7-9	-	TRBJ1-1	TGTGCCAGCAGCTTAGGGGGGGTTGGCCCTGAAGCTTTCTTT	CASSLGGVGPEAFF
TRBD1	TRBV19	-	TRBJ1-3	TGTGCCAGTATTCGGGGACAGGGGAGATGGAACACCATATATTTT	CASIRGQGRWNTIYF
-	TRBV19	-	TRBJ1-5	TGTGCCAGTAGTATAGATCTAGCCGCGTTGGCACCGAGCAATCAGCCCCAGCATTTT	CASSIDLAALAPSNQPQHF
TRBD1	TRBV4-1	-	TRBJ1-5	TGCGCCAGCAGCCAAGATGGGGGACAGAAGGCCAATCAGCCCCAGCATTTT	CASSQDGGQKANQPQHF
TRBD1	TRBV5-8	once	TRBJ2-7	TGTGCCAGCAGCTCACTAGCCCGGGACAGGGGAGATTACGAGCAGTACTTC	CASSSLARDRGDYEQYF
-	TRBV10-1	-	TRBJ2-7	TGCGCCAGCAGTCGGCCGGACCCACAGGGAACCTACGAGCAGTACTTC	CASSRPDPQGTYEQYF
TRBD2	TRBV11-2	few	TRBJ2-1	TGTGCCAGCAGCGCACGCCCTAGCGGCTCCTACAATGAGCAGTTCTTC	CASSARPSGSYNEQFF
-	TRBV7-6	-	TRBJ2-1	TGTGCCAGCAGCTTAGGCCAGGTCAATGAGCAGTTCTTC	CASSLGQVNEQFF
-	TRBV6-4	-	TRBJ1-2	TGTGCCAGCAGTGACTCTGCAGGGGCCCCCTATGGCTACACCTTC	CASSDSAGAPYGYTF
TRBD2	TRBV7-2	-	TRBJ2-3	TGTGCCAGCAGCGGGCCCTTAGCGGGCCGTAGCACAGATACGCAGTATTTT	CASSGPLAGRSTDTQYF
-	TRBV7-8	-	TRBJ1-3	TGTGCCAGCAGCTTAAAAGGGAGCTCTGGAAACACCATATATTTT	CASSLKGSSGNTIYF
-	TRBV4-1	-	TRBJ2-5	TGCGCCAGCAGCCTCGGGTCCCTTGGAGAGACCCAGTACTTC	CASSLGSLGETQYF
-	TRBV5-6	-	TRBJ2-7	TGTGCCAGCAGCTTCTCAGGGGTCCTCAACTCCTACGAGCAGTACTTC	CASSFSGVLNSYEQYF
-	TRBV21-1	-	TRBJ1-3	TGTGCCAGCAGCAAAGTTAGGGGGATTGGTGGAAACACCATATATTTT	CASSKVRGIGGNTIYF
-	TRBV28	-	TRBJ1-2	TGTGCCAGCACCTTAGGAGGACTCTATGGCTACACCTTC	CASTLGGLYGYTF
-	TRBV11-1	-	TRBJ2-7	TGTGCCAGCAGCTTAAGTAGACTCTACGAGCAGTACTTC	CASSLSRLYEQYF
-	TRBV6-4	-	TRBJ2-7	TGTGCCAGCAGTGAGAGACGGGAACCCTACGAGCAGTACTTC	CASSERREPYEQYF
TRBD2	TRBV7-9	-	TRBJ2-5	TGTGCCAGCACGCTAGCGGGAGTAGAGACCCAGTACTTC	CASTLAGVETQYF
TRBD1	TRBV29-1	-	TRBJ1-2	TGCAGCGTTGAGGGACAGGGGTACGGCTACACCTTC	CSVEGQGYGYTF
TRBD1	TRBV27	-	TRBJ2-6	TGTGCCAGCAGCTCCTTAGGGGGCTACTCTGGGGCCAACGTCCTGACTTTC	CASSSLGGYSGANVLTF
TRBD1	TRBV23-1	-	TRBJ1-5	TGCGCCAGCAGTCCCCCAAAGCGGACAGGGGTCCCTAATAGCAATCAGCCCCAGCATTTT	CASSPPKRTGVPNSNQPQHF
-	TRBV7-9	-	TRBJ2-1	TGTGCCAGCAGCTTATCTGGACAGAGAAACAATGAGCAGTTCTTC	CASSLSGQRNNEQFF
TRBD1	TRBV29-1	-	TRBJ2-7	TGCAGCGTCGGACAGGGAAGTCTTCGCGGCGAGCAGTACTTC	CSVGQGSLRGEQYF
TRBD2	TRBV7-3	-	TRBJ2-7	TGTGCCAGCAGCTTAACCGGGACTAGGGACTACGAGCAGTACTTC	CASSLTGTRDYEQYF
-	TRBV28	-	TRBJ1-6	TGTGCCAGCAGCTCGCGGGGTGCCGGGAATTCACCCCTCCACTTT	CASSSRGAGNSPLHF
-	TRBV5-1	-	TRBJ2-5	TGCGCCAGCAGCTTGGGGGGGGTGGGAGCCCTCCAAGAGACCCAGTACTTC	CASSLGGVGALQETQYF
TRBD1	TRBV7-9	once	TRBJ1-6	TGTGCCAGCAGCAAGGGACAGAACTATAATTCACCCCTCCACTTT	CASSKGQNYNSPLHF
-	TRBV28	-	TRBJ2-5	TGTGCCAGCATCGATAGCGGATACCAAGAGACCCAGTACTTC	CASIDSGYQETQYF
TRBD1	TRBV28	-	TRBJ1-1	TGTGCCAGCAGCCCGATCAGGGGGCCGAACACTGAAGCTTTCTTT	CASSPIRGPNTEAFF
-	TRBV19	-	TRBJ2-6	TGTGCCAGTAGCCCTCCTAGGGCCAACGTCCTGACTTTC	CASSPPRANVLTF
TRBD1	TRBV2	-	TRBJ2-2	TGTGCCAGCAGTGATTCACAGGGGTTCGGGGAGCTGTTTTTT	CASSDSQGFGELFF
-	TRBV13	-	TRBJ2-5	TGTGCCAGCAGCTTACAGGGAGAGACCCAGTACTTC	CASSLQGETQYF
TRBD1	TRBV5-6	-	TRBJ1-6	TGTGCCAGCAGCTTCTCGAGGACAGGGAGTTCACCCCTCCACTTT	CASSFSRTGSSPLHF
-	TRBV4-2	-	TRBJ1-3	TGTGCCAGCAGCCAAGATTTCGACAGGAGCCACTCTGGAAACACCATATATTTT	CASSQDFDRSHSGNTIYF
-	TRBV5-1	-	TRBJ2-3	TGCGCCAGCAGTCAGGGCAGCACAGATACGCAGTATTTT	CASSQGSTDTQYF
TRBD2	TRBV7-9	once	TRBJ2-2	TGTGCCAGCAGCCCGACGTTCCAAGCGGGGCCAGTCACCGGGGAGCTGTTTTTT	CASSPTFQAGPVTGELFF
TRBD1	TRBV6-6	-	TRBJ1-2	TGTGCCAGCAGCACCCCGACAGGGGTCTATGGCTACACCTTC	CASSTPTGVYGYTF
-	TRBV18	-	TRBJ2-5	TGTGCCAGCTCACCACCGTGGGCTCAGGGGCAAGAGACCCAGTACTTC	CASSPPWAQGQETQYF
-	TRBV9	-	TRBJ1-2	TGTGCCAGCAGCGTAGGATGGACAGCCAACTATGGCTACACCTTC	CASSVGWTANYGYTF
TRBD2	TRBV5-6	once	TRBJ2-7	TGTGCCAGCAGCTTGTATGGGGGACTAGCGGCCTACGAGCAGTACTTC	CASSLYGGLAAYEQYF
-	TRBV9	-	TRBJ1-3	TGTGCCAGCAGCGTGGGTGGCGGGGGGACCTCTGGAAACACCATATATTTT	CASSVGGGGTSGNTIYF
TRBD2	TRBV15	-	TRBJ2-5	TGTGCCACCAGCATCGGTTTAGCGGGGCTACAAGAGACCCAGTACTTC	CATSIGLAGLQETQYF
TRBD2	TRBV7-2	-	TRBJ2-2	TGTGCCAGCAGCTTAGATACTAGCGGGGGGATATTCACCGGGGAGCTGTTTTTT	CASSLDTSGGIFTGELFF
TRBD2	TRBV10-3	once	TRBJ2-5	TGTGCCATCAGTGAGTCCCTGAGGACTAGCGGAGGGCGGGGTTTTCCAGAGACCCAGTACTTC	CAISESLRTSGGRGFPETQYF
-	TRBV7-6	-	TRBJ1-4	TGTGCCAGCAGCTTAGGATTATCGCAAAGAGATGAAAAACTGTTTTTT	CASSLGLSQRDEKLFF
TRBD1	TRBV19	-	TRBJ2-7	TGTGCCAGTAGGAAAAAACAGGGGACGTACGAGCAGTACTTC	CASRKKQGTYEQYF
TRBD1	TRBV2	once	TRBJ1-5	TGTGCCAGCAGGCGCAGGGGGGAAAGCAATCAGCCCCAGCATTTT	CASRRRGESNQPQHF
TRBD2	TRBV9	once	TRBJ2-7	TGTGCCAGCAGCGGAGGGGCTAGCGGGAGCTACGAGCAGTACTTC	CASSGGASGSYEQYF
-	TRBV5-1	-	TRBJ2-7	TGCGCCAGCAGCTTGAACAGTGCCTACGAGCAGTACTTC	CASSLNSAYEQYF
-	TRBV29-1	-	TRBJ2-1	TGCAGCGTTGGCCAGGGGGGTAGTTCTACCCCCGGTTTCTTC	CSVGQGGSSTPGFF
-	TRBV7-2	once	TRBJ2-4	TGTGCCAGCAGCTTAGGGCAGGGAGGCGGTTCCATTCAGTACTTC	CASSLGQGGGSIQYF
-	TRBV7-2	-	TRBJ2-7	TGTGCCAGCAGCTTAGGTGGGGGGACCTCTAGTGACTTC	CASSLGGGTSSDF
TRBD1	TRBV6-1	once	TRBJ1-1	TGTGCCAGCAGTCCCGGGACAGGGGGAACTGAAGCTTTCTTT	CASSPGTGGTEAFF
-	TRBV25-1	-	TRBJ2-7	TGTGCCAGCAGTGAAGGCGGCGTCAGAAGCTACGAGCAGTACTTC	CASSEGGVRSYEQYF
TRBD2	TRBV18	-	TRBJ2-7	TGTGCCAGCTCTCCCGGGGAGGGGTCCTACGAGCAGTACTTC	CASSPGEGSYEQYF
-	TRBV28	once	TRBJ1-5	TGTGCCAGCAGTAGGGGCCTCCAGGGTTATAGCAATCAGCCCCAGCATTTT	CASSRGLQGYSNQPQHF